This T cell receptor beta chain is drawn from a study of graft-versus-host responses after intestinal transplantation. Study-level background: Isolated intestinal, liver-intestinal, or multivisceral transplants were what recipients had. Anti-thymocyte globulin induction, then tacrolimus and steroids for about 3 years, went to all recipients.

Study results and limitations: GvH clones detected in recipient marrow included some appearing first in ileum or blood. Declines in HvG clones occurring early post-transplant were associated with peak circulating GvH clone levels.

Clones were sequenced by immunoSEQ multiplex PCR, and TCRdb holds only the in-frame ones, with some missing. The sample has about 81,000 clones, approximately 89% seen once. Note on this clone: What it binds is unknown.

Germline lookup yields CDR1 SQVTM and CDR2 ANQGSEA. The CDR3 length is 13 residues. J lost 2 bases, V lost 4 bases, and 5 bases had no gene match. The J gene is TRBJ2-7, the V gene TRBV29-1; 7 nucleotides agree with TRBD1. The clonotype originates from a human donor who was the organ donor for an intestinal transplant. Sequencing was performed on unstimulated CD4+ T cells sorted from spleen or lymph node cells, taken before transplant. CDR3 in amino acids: CSVGGQGAYEQYF. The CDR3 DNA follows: TGCAGCGTTGGAGGGCAGGGGGCCTACGAGCAGTACTTC.